This TCR beta chain was identified in a study of blood T cell repertoires in COVID-19 (dated by TCRdb to about 2020). Regarding the research as a whole: Samples covering the acute and convalescent phases of COVID-19 were provided by collaborators in the United States, Italy and Spain. The material from the prospective study consisted of cDNA or gDNA derived from T cells, B-cell-depleted T cells, or PBMCs. Samples came from the ongoing ImmuneRACE study (first 160 participants) plus 1,254 subjects from 6 global collaborators. Deeply sampled blood TCRbeta repertoires from subjects exposed to, actively infected with, or recovered from COVID-19 were included in the dataset. HLA class I and class II types, where available, came from metadata supplied by the sample provider rather than from assay-based typing. The sample metadata nearly always contained a de-identified subject ID, COVID-19 status, age in years and sex. The repertoires were released in a freely available public database meant as a resource for research on the immune response to SARS-CoV-2. Broad study findings and their caveats: Clinical and demographic metadata were provided uncurated, with the amount varying by source and participant.

TCRbeta CDR3 regions were amplified from genomic DNA by means of the immunoSEQ Assay, a bias-controlled multiplex PCR. The published analysis was carried out like this. Nucleated cell counts per sample were estimated from amplification of reference gene primers within the assay. To quantify the absolute abundance of each unique TCRbeta CDR3 rearrangement, sequence reads were collapsed and filtered. For each sample, productive Simpson clonality was calculated by taking the square root of Simpson's diversity index across productive rearrangements. Entries here come from immuneACCESS through TCRdb and include only in-frame sequences with V and J called. Some clones fail to appear in such tables; in the studies checked, an unresolved V gene covers under half of the shortfall, and the cause of the remainder is unknown. D and trimming come from the DNA, and the V and J calls and clone size come from that table. This sample is represented by under 350,000 clones; about 89% of them were singletons. The ten top clones hold about 4.2% of the sample.

Trimming at the junction amounts to 2 bases on V and 0 bases on J, and the germline ends lie 11 bases apart. CDR1 and CDR2, looked up from the germline V gene (reference sequence), are LGHDT and YNNKEL. Inclusive of the bounding cysteine and phenylalanine, the CDR3 is 16 residues long. The sequence is cut down to CDR3 DNA, 48 bases in frame from base 1. About this clone itself: No cognate antigen has been identified for it. Base qualities are missing; no much larger clone stands one base away.

The collaborating institutions used their own protocols to collect whole blood in K2EDTA tubes. For TCRbeta analysis, collaborators shipped samples in one of three forms: frozen whole blood, isolated PBMCs, or DNA extracted from either of those sample types. The sample consisted of peripheral blood. The chain links TRBV3-1 (or the pseudogene TRBV3-2) with TRBJ2-1; the best D guess is TRBD2, with 5 bases matching. This TCR derives from a middle-aged man with acute or convalescent COVID-19. DNA sequence: TGTGCCAGCAGCCAAAGCGGCAAGAGCTCCTACAATGAGCAGTTCTTC. This is translated as CASSQSGKSSYNEQFF.